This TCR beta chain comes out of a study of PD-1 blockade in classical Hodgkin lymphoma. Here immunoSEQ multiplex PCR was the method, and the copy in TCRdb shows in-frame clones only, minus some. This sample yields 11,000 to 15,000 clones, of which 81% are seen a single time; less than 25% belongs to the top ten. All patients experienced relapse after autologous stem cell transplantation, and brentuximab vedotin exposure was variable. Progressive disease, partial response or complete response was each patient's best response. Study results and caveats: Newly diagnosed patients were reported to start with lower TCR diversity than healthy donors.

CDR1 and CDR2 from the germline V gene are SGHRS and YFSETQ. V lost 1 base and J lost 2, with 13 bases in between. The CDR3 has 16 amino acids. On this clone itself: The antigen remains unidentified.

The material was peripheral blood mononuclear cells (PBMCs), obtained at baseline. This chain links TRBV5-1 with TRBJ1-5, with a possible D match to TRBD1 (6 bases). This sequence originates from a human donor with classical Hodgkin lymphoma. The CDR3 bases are TGCGCCAGCAGCTTGAGGCAGGGGTCTCGCAATCAGCCCCAGCATTTT. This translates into CASSLRQGSRNQPQHF.